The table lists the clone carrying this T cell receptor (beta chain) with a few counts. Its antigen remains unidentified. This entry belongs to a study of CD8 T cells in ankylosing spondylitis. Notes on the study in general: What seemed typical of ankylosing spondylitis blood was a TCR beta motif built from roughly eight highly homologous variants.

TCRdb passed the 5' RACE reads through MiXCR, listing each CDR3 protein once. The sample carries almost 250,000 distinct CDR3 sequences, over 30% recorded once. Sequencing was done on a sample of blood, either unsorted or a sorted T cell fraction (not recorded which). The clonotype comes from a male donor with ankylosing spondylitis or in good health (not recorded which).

CDR3 sequence (DNA): TGTGCCACCAGCAGAGACCTTCTGAACACCATATATTTT. Encoded protein: CATSRDLLNTIYF. V usage is TRBV15 and J usage is TRBJ1-3; D gene unclear. This CDR3 spans 13 amino acids. V lost 0 bases to trimming and J lost 7 bases, with 7 bases between them. Per germline, CDR1 LNHNV and CDR2 YYDKDF (reference sequence).